The next 18 T cell receptor beta chains were all read from a single sample in a study of blood T cell repertoires in COVID-19 (dated by TCRdb to between 2020 and 2021). The library relied on the immunoSEQ multiplex PCR assay. Drawn from immuneACCESS, this table holds only the in-frame rearrangements with V and J called that TCRdb kept. Clones are partly lost; checked studies trace under half to an unresolved V gene and leave the rest unexplained. Here the sample has fewer than 200,000 clones; roughly 87% occur a single time. The top ten clones comprise 3.9% of the sample. The sample taken for sequencing was peripheral blood. Receptors were obtained from a woman aged 55-70 years who had recovered from COVID-19.

This chain uses TRBV5-4 with TRBJ2-5, with 9 bases lining up with TRBD2. CDR1 and CDR2 (germline): SGHNT, YYREEE (reference sequence). There are 17 residues in the CDR3. The junction had 7 bases not matched to a gene; V was cut back by 0 bases and J by 1 base. This chain's CDR3 is CASSLVGAGGSQETQYF. The CDR3 coding sequence is TGTGCCAGCAGCTTGGTAGGAGCGGGGGGCAGCCAAGAGACCCAGTACTTC.

The CDR3 here is CASSQDYGGGSTDTQYF. In DNA, the CDR3 is TGCGCCAGCAGCCAAGACTATGGCGGGGGTAGCACAGATACGCAGTATTTT. The chain uses TRBV4-1 and TRBJ2-3; 7 bases match TRBD2. CDR3 length equals 17 residues. Per germline, CDR1 MGHRA and CDR2 YSYEKL. The ends lost 0 bases at V and 0 bases at J; junction bases unmatched: 6.

The chain is built from TRBV7-2 and TRBJ2-5; D possibly corresponds to TRBD2 (6 bases). The CDR3 has 15 amino acids. The V and J ends lost 5 bases and 1 base respectively, with 14 bases between them. Per the germline V gene, CDR1 is SGHTA and CDR2 is FQGNSA. This CDR3 is CASSPQTSFQETQYF. The CDR3 region has the DNA TGTGCCAGCAGCCCCCAGACTAGTTTCCAAGAGACCCAGTACTTC. Complete variable domain (other parts from reference TRBV7-2 and TRBJ2-5): GAGVSQSPSNKVTEKGKDVELRCDPISGHTALYWYRQSLGQGLEFLIYFQGNSAPDKSGLPSDRFSAERTGGSVSTLTIQRTQQEDSAVYLCASSPQTSFQETQYFGPGTRLLVL.

The CDR3 protein is CASSSYMGRDTDTQYF. CDR3 in DNA: TGTGCCAGCAGTTCCTACATGGGGCGGGACACAGATACGCAGTATTTT. The chain has TRBV28 and TRBJ2-3; possibly TRBD2 for D (6 bases). The germline V and J ends were trimmed by 4 bases and 2 bases, with 16 bases remaining between them. The germline gives CDR1 MDHEN, CDR2 SYDVKM. The CDR3 is 16 residues long.

Written as DNA, the CDR3 is TGTGCCAGTAGTATTCCCGGGATGGACAGGGGCGGAGAAAAACTGTTTTTT. This translates into CASSIPGMDRGGEKLFF. The V call is TRBV19, the J call TRBJ1-4; 9 bases fit TRBD1. V lost 3 bases and J lost 8; bases outside the gene matches: 13. Germline V CDR1 and CDR2: LNHDA, SQIVND (reference sequence). The CDR3 runs 17 residues.

J is TRBJ2-7 and V is TRBV19; TRBD1 aligns across 12 bases. Unmatched junction bases numbered 4, after V lost 10 bases and J lost 3 bases. From germline, CDR1 is LNHDA and CDR2 SQIVND (reference sequence). CDR3 length: 13 amino acids. The CDR3 sequence: CATGTGGNYEQYF. The CDR3 region has the DNA TGTGCCACCGGGACAGGGGGCAACTACGAGCAGTACTTC.

The V gene is TRBV25-1, the J gene TRBJ2-1; perhaps TRBD2 as D (6 bases). V was pared by 1 base and J by 4 bases, with 11 bases between. This CDR3 comprises 15 residues. Germline loops: CDR1 MGHDK, CDR2 SYGVNS. The CDR3 region has the DNA TGTGCCAGCAGTGAATTCGAAGGAGGGTACAATGAGCAGTTCTTC. It translates to CASSEFEGGYNEQFF.

This CDR3 is CASSRLGQGSGSQPQHF. Here the CDR3 DNA reads TGTGCCAGCAGTCGATTGGGACAGGGTTCGGGCAGTCAGCCCCAGCATTTT. V gene TRBV2 combines with J gene TRBJ1-5; TRBD1 agrees at 9 bases. The V gene end was trimmed by 5 bases and the J gene end by 6 bases; junction bases not matched to a gene: 14. The CDR3 spans 17 residues. Germline loops: CDR1 SNHLY, CDR2 FYNNEI.

The rearrangement links TRBV6-2 or TRBV6-3 to TRBJ2-3; D perhaps matches TRBD2 (6 bases). Trimming cost V 1 base and J 6 bases, with 17 bases left between them. The CDR3 extends over 16 amino acids. Germline CDR1 reads MNHEY; CDR2 reads SVGEGT. The CDR3 DNA sequence: TGTGCCAGCAGTTACTGGGGACTCTGGAGAGAGGATACGCAGTATTTT. It translates to CASSYWGLWREDTQYF.

This clone was seen more than once but under ten times. The V and J genes are TRBV4-3 and TRBJ1-1; no clear D gene. This CDR3 is built from 14 residues. Germline values: CDR1 LGHNA, CDR2 YSLEER. The V gene lost 5 bases and the J gene lost 4 bases, with 14 bases spanning the gap. The CDR3: CASSETGRPTEAFF. The CDR3 DNA reads TGCGCCAGCAGCGAGACGGGGAGGCCCACTGAAGCTTTCTTT.

A note on this clone: At one of its ends the junction is not consistent with the germline gene, which may arise from a read error. The genes are TRBV3-1 (or the pseudogene TRBV3-2) and TRBJ1-1; tentative D call: TRBD1 (6 bases). The CDR3 is 14 residues long. Germline loops: CDR1 LGHDT, CDR2 YNNKEL (reference sequence). The CDR3 is CASTQQGLNTEAFF. CDR3 bases: TGTGCCAGCACCCAACAGGGCCTGAACACTGAAGCTTTCTTT.

The CDR3 sequence: CASSNINSPLHF. The CDR3 nucleotides are TGTGCCAGCAGTAACATAAATTCACCCCTCCACTTT. The J gene is TRBJ1-6, the V gene TRBV6-5; D is uncertain. The germline CDR1 and CDR2 sequences are MNHEY and SVGAGI. Trimming pared 5 bases from V and 7 bases from J, leaving 6 bases between. The CDR3 totals 12 residues.

The rearrangement joins TRBV27 to TRBJ1-2; 8 nucleotides align to TRBD1. Trimming at V came to 1 base and at J to 2 bases, leaving 3 bases not matched to a gene. This CDR3 spans 15 amino acids. The germline gives CDR1 MNHEY, CDR2 SMNVEV (reference sequence). This chain's CDR3 is CASSLFSGGNYGYTF. The CDR3 DNA is TGTGCCAGCAGTTTATTTTCAGGGGGCAACTATGGCTACACCTTC.

The chain couples TRBV28 to TRBJ2-2; 9 positions agree with TRBD1. Unmatched junction bases numbered 12, after V lost 8 bases and J lost 5 bases. The CDR3 runs to 16 residues. Per germline, CDR1 MDHEN and CDR2 SYDVKM. The CDR3 DNA reads TGTGCCAGCGGGCGAAGACCGGGACAGGGAACCGGGGAGCTGTTTTTT. As protein: CASGRRPGQGTGELFF.

The rearrangement uses TRBV5-4 and TRBJ2-5; TRBD1 aligns across 11 bases. Germline V gene data show CDR1 as SGHNT and CDR2 as YYREEE (reference sequence). The V gene end was trimmed by 3 bases and the J gene end by 4 bases; junction bases not matched to a gene: 8. This CDR3 has 16 amino acids. Here the CDR3 DNA reads TGTGCCAGCAGCTGGGGAGGGACAGGGGGTATAGAGACCCAGTACTTC. Translation gives CASSWGGTGGIETQYF.

The rearrangement links TRBV9 to TRBJ1-1; D is perhaps TRBD1 (5 bases). The CDR3 has 11 residues. Between the trimmed V and J ends, which lost 3 bases and 7 bases, there was a span of 7 bases. Germline V gene lookup returns CDR1 SGDLS and CDR2 YYNGEE. The CDR3 DNA reads as TGTGCCAGCAGCGCCGACAGTGAAGCTTTCTTT. Translated, it gives CASSADSEAFF.

The chain carries TRBV24-1 and TRBJ2-1; 7 bases map to TRBD2. CDR1 and CDR2 from the germline V gene are KGHDR and SFDVKD. The CDR3 has 18 residues. V shed 1 base and J 1 base; nucleotides not matched to a gene: 9. The CDR3, as DNA: TGTGCCACCAGTGATTTAGGTGGGGGGGTCTGGTCCTACAATGAGCAGTTCTTC. Protein product: CATSDLGGGVWSYNEQFF.

The chain links TRBV5-1 to TRBJ1-1; tentatively, D is TRBD1 (5 bases). The CDR3 consists of 17 residues. CDR1 is SGHRS and CDR2 is YFSETQ in the germline V gene. Trimming took off 0 bases at V and 0 bases at J, with 15 bases between the two ends. This chain's CDR3 is CASSLGPTTGLNTEAFF. CDR3 DNA sequence: TGCGCCAGCAGCTTGGGACCTACCACAGGTTTGAACACTGAAGCTTTCTTT.